The next 28 T cell receptor beta chains were all read from a single sample in a study of T cell changes during pregnancy in multiple sclerosis. TCRdb's copy holds only in-frame clones and misses some; the assay was immunoSEQ multiplex PCR. There are roughly 75,000 clones in the sample; 93% occur only once, and approximately 2.8% lies in the top ten. The source material was peripheral blood, sampled after pregnancy. The receptors here all came from a female donor in good health, enrolled as a control in a pregnancy study.

This clone was seen just once. V and J are TRBV19 and TRBJ2-6, with D perhaps matching TRBD2 (6 bases). CDR1 LNHDA and CDR2 SQIVND come from the germline V gene (reference sequence). This CDR3 is 16 amino acids long. Deletions cut 2 bases from V and 3 bases from J, with 11 bases between. CDR3 protein: CASSIMGGGGANVLTF. In DNA form, the CDR3 reads TGTGCCAGTAGTATAATGGGAGGTGGTGGGGCCAACGTCCTGACTTTC. Combining the CDR3 with reference TRBV19 and TRBJ2-6 gives the whole variable domain DGGITQSPKYLFRKEGQNVTLSCEQNLNHDAMYWYRQDPGQGLRLIYYSQIVNDFQKGDIAEGYSVSREKKESFPLTVTSAQKNPTAFYLCASSIMGGGGANVLTFGAGSRLTVL.

This chain links TRBV6-4 with TRBJ2-1; 10 bases line up with TRBD2. Trimming at V came to 3 bases and at J to 1 base, leaving 0 bases not matched to a gene. The CDR3 spans 15 residues. Germline V gene lookup returns CDR1 MRHNA and CDR2 SNTAGT. CDR3 coding DNA: TGTGCCAGCAGTGAAGCGGGGGGGTCCTACAATGAGCAGTTCTTC. This codes for CASSEAGGSYNEQFF.

V and J are TRBV4-2 and TRBJ2-7, with D possibly matching TRBD1 (6 bases). Germline values: CDR1 LGHNA, CDR2 YNFKEQ. This CDR3 is built from 16 residues. The ends were cut back, 1 base at V and 4 bases at J, with 17 bases in the middle. The CDR3 region is CASSQGGGGGTYEQYF. CDR3 in DNA: TGTGCCAGCAGCCAAGGGGGCGGTGGGGGCACTTACGAGCAGTACTTC.

The chain combines TRBV4-1 with TRBJ2-3, with D perhaps TRBD1 (6 bases). CDR1 is MGHRA, CDR2 YSYEKL, per germline. The CDR3 is 13 amino acids. V was trimmed by 1 base and J by 6 bases, leaving 8 bases between them. The CDR3 DNA sequence: TGCGCCAGCAGCCAAGTAAGGGGGGATACGCAGTATTTT. Amino acid sequence: CASSQVRGDTQYF.

The chain links TRBV7-9 to TRBJ2-7, with TRBD1 identical over 7 bases. The CDR3 is 15 amino acids. V lost 5 bases to trimming and J lost 2 bases; unmatched junction nucleotides: 9. From germline, CDR1 is SEHNR and CDR2 FQNEAQ (reference sequence). This CDR3 reads CASSLGQSPTYEQYF. Written as DNA, the CDR3 is TGTGCCAGCAGCCTGGGACAGTCTCCCACCTACGAGCAGTACTTC.

This clone has only one observation. This chain links TRBV19 with TRBJ2-3; D may be TRBD1 (5 bases). From germline, CDR1 is LNHDA and CDR2 SQIVND (reference sequence). CDR3 length: 14 amino acids. V lost 4 bases to trimming and J lost 1 base, with 9 bases between them. The CDR3, as DNA: TGTGCCAGTAGTACACTACAGGGCACAGATACGCAGTATTTT. Amino acid sequence: CASSTLQGTDTQYF.

This clone was seen just once. The chain uses TRBV6-5 and TRBJ1-1; D not resolved. The V end lost 1 base, the J end lost 4 bases, and 7 bases lay between the germline ends. The V gene's germline CDR1 is MNHEY and CDR2 SVGAGI. The CDR3 contains 13 residues. CDR3 sequence reads: CASSYLSVTEAFF. The CDR3 nucleotides are TGTGCCAGCAGTTACTTATCGGTCACTGAAGCTTTCTTT.

The count of this clone is one. V gene TRBV4-2 combines with J gene TRBJ1-4; the D gene is possibly TRBD1 (6 bases). The CDR3 has 19 residues. The ends were cut back, 0 bases at V and 0 bases at J, with 17 bases in the middle. CDR1 and CDR2 from the germline V gene are LGHNA and YNFKEQ. In nucleotides, the CDR3 is TGTGCCAGCAGCCAAGAAGGATGGGACACTAGCGCAACTAATGAAAAACTGTTTTTT. Translation gives CASSQEGWDTSATNEKLFF.

V and J are TRBV2 and TRBJ2-7; weak D call: TRBD2 (6 bases). V was cut by 6 bases and J by 13 bases, with 13 bases left in between. The CDR3 is 10 amino acids. CDR1 SNHLY and CDR2 FYNNEI come from the germline V gene. In nucleotides, the CDR3 is TGTGCCAGCAGCGAGACTAGGAGTTACTTC. It encodes CASSETRSYF.

This sequence joins TRBV19 and TRBJ1-2, with a weak D call TRBD1 (5 bases). Trimming removed 3 bases at V and 4 bases at J, with 9 bases between. Looked up from germline, CDR1 is LNHDA and CDR2 is SQIVND (reference sequence). This CDR3 comprises 13 residues. DNA for the CDR3: TGTGCCAGTAGTATCGACAGAGTCTATGGCTACACCTTC. Its protein is CASSIDRVYGYTF.

The chain links TRBV6-5 to TRBJ1-2, with 9 bases that match TRBD1. CDR1 MNHEY and CDR2 SVGAGI come from the germline V gene. The CDR3 runs to 13 residues. The V segment lost 6 bases and the J segment 8 bases; nucleotides outside the gene matches: 7. In nucleotides, the CDR3 is TGTGCCAGCAGGTGGACAGGGGCTCGGGGCTACACCTTC. Translation: CASRWTGARGYTF.

This chain joins TRBV19 and TRBJ1-2, with TRBD1 matching over 7 bases. Germline V CDR1 and CDR2: LNHDA, SQIVND (reference sequence). This CDR3 has 16 amino acids. Trimming took 6 bases from V and 5 from J; bases not matched to a gene: 15. CDR3 protein: CASSLTDSGQIYGYTF. The CDR3 DNA reads as TGTGCCAGTAGCCTAACCGATTCGGGACAGATTTATGGCTACACCTTC.

The V call is TRBV2, the J call TRBJ1-1; 10 bases align to TRBD1. The junction had 9 bases not matched to a gene; V was cut back by 6 bases and J by 11 bases. The CDR3 runs to 13 residues. Per germline, CDR1 SNHLY and CDR2 FYNNEI. CDR3: CASRPDRGNRAFF. The DNA of the CDR3 is TGTGCCAGCAGGCCGGACAGGGGGAATAGGGCTTTCTTT.

The genes are TRBV19 and TRBJ1-6; 7 bases are a match to TRBD1. The CDR3 consists of 14 residues. Unmatched junction bases numbered 6, after V lost 6 bases and J lost 7 bases. From germline, CDR1 is LNHDA and CDR2 SQIVND (reference sequence). The CDR3 is CASRTTGTNSPLHF. CDR3 sequence (DNA): TGTGCCAGTAGAACGACAGGGACAAATTCACCCCTCCACTTT.

CDR3 sequence: CASSREVGYGYTF. The CDR3 nucleotides read TGTGCCAGCAGCCGTGAGGTCGGCTATGGCTACACCTTC. The chain carries TRBV7-9 and TRBJ1-2; D remains ambiguous. Germline-derived CDR1 and CDR2 are SEHNR and FQNEAQ (reference sequence). This CDR3 comprises 13 residues. V was clipped by 5 bases and J by 4 bases, with 11 bases between them. The variable domain in full, completed from reference TRBV7-9 and TRBJ1-2, reads DTGVSQNPRHKITKRGQNVTFRCDPISEHNRLYWYRQTLGQGPEFLTYFQNEAQLEKSRLLSDRFSAERPKGSFSTLEIQRTEQGDSAMYLCASSREVGYGYTFGSGTRLTVV.

This chain connects TRBV11-3 to TRBJ2-3, with D possibly matching TRBD2 (5 bases). There are 14 residues in the CDR3. Germline values: CDR1 SGHNT, CDR2 YENEEA. Trimming shortened V by 4 bases and J by 0 bases, and 8 bases separated the two germline ends. This CDR3 reads CASSSSGSTDTQYF. In DNA form, the CDR3 reads TGTGCCAGCAGCTCAAGCGGTAGCACAGATACGCAGTATTTT.

The chain employs TRBV7-9 and TRBJ2-3; 13 bases fit TRBD2. V gave up 5 bases and J gave up 3 bases; unmatched junction bases: 5. The CDR3 covers 16 residues. Germline V lookup: CDR1 SEHNR, CDR2 FQNEAQ (reference sequence). Written as DNA, the CDR3 is TGTGCCAGCAGCCGACTAGCGGGGGGCCTGACAGATACGCAGTATTTT. Translating gives CASSRLAGGLTDTQYF.

This clone was seen a single time. The chain carries TRBV9 and TRBJ1-1; no firm D call. The germline V gene has CDR1 SGDLS and CDR2 YYNGEE. The germline V and J ends were trimmed by 2 bases and 5 bases, with 10 bases remaining between them. This CDR3 is 13 amino acids long. The CDR3 region has the DNA TGTGCCAGCAGCGTTGGATGGGAGACTGAAGCTTTCTTT. Protein: CASSVGWETEAFF.

The CDR3 DNA follows: TGTGCCAGTAGTCCTAGCGGGATAAGGAATGAGCAGTTCTTC. Translated, it gives CASSPSGIRNEQFF. V is TRBV19 and J is TRBJ2-1; 9 bases agree with TRBD2. Trimming removed 5 bases from V and 7 bases from J; junction bases left unmatched: 6. Germline CDR1 reads LNHDA; CDR2 reads SQIVND (reference sequence). The CDR3 loop spans 14 amino acids.

The genes are TRBV7-2 and TRBJ2-1; 12 positions match TRBD2. This CDR3 is built from 14 residues. The junction had 8 bases not matched to a gene; V was cut back by 8 bases and J by 9 bases. CDR1 is SGHTA and CDR2 is FQGNSA in the germline V gene. In DNA form, the CDR3 reads TGTGCCAGCGATGCTAGCGGGAGGGGGGTTGAGCAGTTCTTC. Translating it yields CASDASGRGVEQFF.

The genes are TRBV7-9 and TRBJ2-7, with D possibly being TRBD2 (5 bases). The germline CDR1 and CDR2 sequences are SEHNR and FQNEAQ (reference sequence). V gave up 6 bases and J gave up 2 bases, with 20 bases separating them. The CDR3 has 16 amino acids. CDR3: CASSSLTGSPPYEQYF. Here the CDR3 DNA reads TGTGCCAGCAGTTCATTGACGGGATCCCCTCCCTACGAGCAGTACTTC.

This chain uses TRBV28 with TRBJ1-1; tentative D call: TRBD1 (6 bases). V was clipped by 1 base and J by 4 bases, with 16 bases between them. The CDR3 runs to 16 residues. The germline CDR1 and CDR2 sequences are MDHEN and SYDVKM. Here the CDR3 reads CASSLSMGAGSTEAFF. The CDR3 DNA sequence: TGTGCCAGCAGTTTATCGATGGGGGCAGGAAGCACTGAAGCTTTCTTT.

The chain recombines TRBV5-1 with TRBJ1-6, with 7 bases that match TRBD1. Germline V CDR1 and CDR2: SGHRS, YFSETQ. This CDR3 is 15 amino acids long. The ends lost 2 bases at V and 8 bases at J; junction bases unmatched: 7. CDR3 bases: TGCGCCAGCAGCTTCGGGACAGCAGAACATTCACCCCTCCACTTT. This encodes CASSFGTAEHSPLHF.

The chain has TRBV5-1 and TRBJ2-2; tentative D call: TRBD2 (5 bases). CDR1 is SGHRS, CDR2 YFSETQ, per germline. The CDR3 extends over 14 amino acids. V lost 0 bases and J lost 7, with 10 bases in between. The CDR3 sequence is CASSLDLAIGELFF. CDR3 bases: TGCGCCAGCAGCTTGGATCTAGCCATCGGGGAGCTGTTTTTT.

This chain uses TRBV6-6 with TRBJ2-7, with D maybe TRBD1 (5 bases). V lost 5 bases and J 6 bases, leaving 17 bases between the germline ends. The CDR3 has 14 amino acids. Per germline, CDR1 MNHNY and CDR2 SVGAGI (reference sequence). The CDR3 bases are TGTGCCAGCAGTCAGGCGACAGCCATAGGCGAGCAGTACTTC. This gives the protein CASSQATAIGEQYF.

The chain employs TRBV5-5 and TRBJ2-5, with D perhaps TRBD2 (6 bases). Germline V gives CDR1 SGHKS, CDR2 YYEKEE (reference sequence). V lost 0 bases, J lost 2 bases, and 8 bases lay in between. CDR3 length: 14 residues. CDR3 region: CASSLVGRQETQYF. DNA for the CDR3: TGTGCCAGCAGCTTGGTTGGGAGGCAAGAGACCCAGTACTTC.

This chain uses TRBV7-6 with TRBJ2-1, with TRBD2 identical over 7 bases. V trimming: 5 bases; J trimming: 8 bases; junction bases outside the gene matches: 6. CDR3 size: 13 residues. CDR1 SGHVS and CDR2 FNYEAQ come from the germline V gene. CDR3: CASSPGGGDEQFF. CDR3 DNA: TGTGCCAGCAGCCCGGGAGGAGGGGATGAGCAGTTCTTC. Filled out from reference TRBV7-6 and TRBJ2-1, the complete variable domain reads GAGVSQSPRYKVTKRGQDVALRCDPISGHVSLYWYRQALGQGPEFLTYFNYEAQQDKSGLPNDRFSAERPEGSISTLTIQRTEQRDSAMYRCASSPGGGDEQFFGPGTRLTVL.

This chain links TRBV18 with TRBJ1-3; 7 nucleotides align to TRBD1. J gave up 0 bases and V 6 bases, and 14 bases lay outside the gene matches. CDR1 is KGHSH and CDR2 is LQKENI in the germline V gene. CDR3 size: 18 residues. DNA for the CDR3: TGTGCCAGCTCCCCCCGCACAGGGGTTGACAGCTCTGGAAACACCATATATTTT. This codes for CASSPRTGVDSSGNTIYF.